The next 3 T cell receptor beta chains were all read from a single sample in a study of blood T cell repertoires in COVID-19. Repertoires were generated with immunoSEQ multiplex PCR, while TCRdb's copy carries only in-frame clones and drops some. The sample carries roughly 120,000 clones, about 92% recorded once. Sequencing was done on a sample of peripheral blood. The receptors shown here come from a man aged 50 to 60 with active COVID-19.

With regard to this clone: One end of the junction varies from germline; a read error may be responsible. The J gene is TRBJ2-2, the V gene TRBV5-1; D possibly corresponds to TRBD1 (5 bases). The CDR3 is 16 amino acids. Germline-derived CDR1 and CDR2 are SGHRS and YFSETQ. The CDR3 spells CASSLAVRVNAGELFF. As DNA, the CDR3 is TGCGCCAGCAGCTTGGCGGTCAGGGTGAACGCCGGGGAGCTGTTTTTT.

The rearrangement links TRBV7-8 to TRBJ2-5; 7 bases map to TRBD1. Germline loops: CDR1 SGHVS, CDR2 FQNEAQ. The J segment lost 5 bases and the V segment lost 1 base, leaving 4 bases of the junction unmatched. The CDR3 has 14 amino acids. Here the CDR3 reads CASSLGGGRETQYF. Written as DNA, the CDR3 is TGTGCCAGCAGCTTAGGAGGGGGCCGGGAGACCCAGTACTTC.

The rearrangement uses TRBV7-8 and TRBJ2-6; 7 nucleotides align to TRBD1. Trimming removed 5 bases from V and 1 base from J; junction bases left unmatched: 11. Germline assignment: CDR1 SGHVS and CDR2 FQNEAQ. This CDR3 contains 18 residues. The CDR3 loop is CASSALRTGPSGANVLTF. In DNA, the CDR3 is TGTGCCAGCAGCGCGTTGAGGACAGGACCATCTGGGGCCAACGTCCTGACTTTC.